The rows below give T cell receptor beta chains drawn from one sample of a study of T cell repertoires in cytomegalovirus infection. TCRdb fed the reads into MiXCR, producing one record per CDR3 protein. The sample holds some 200,000 distinct CDR3 sequences, 9.5% seen once. Source material: PBMCs. Every receptor here comes from a human donor in good health (CMV status not recorded). Some clones in this sample may be carry-over from other donors' samples. Each CDR3 is given with its conserved first and last residue. Each record gives: clone size, V gene, D gene, J gene, CDR3 DNA, CDR3 protein. A D gene is named only where the DNA matches it firmly. Clone size is given for some rows only: seen once, a few or many times, or a class if the clone is expanded.

size: NA
V: TRBV19
D: NA
J: TRBJ2-5
DNA: TGTGCCAGTAGTACGGGGAACCAAGAGACCCAGTACTTC
CDR3: CASSTGNQETQYF

size: few
V: TRBV28
D: NA
J: TRBJ1-5
DNA: TGTGCCAGCAGTTTTAGAGGGCACGGTCAGCCCCAGCATTTT
CDR3: CASSFRGHGQPQHF

size: many
V: TRBV12-3/TRBV12-4
D: TRBD1
J: TRBJ1-2
DNA: TGTGCCAGCAGTTTAAGGGACAGGAGAAACTATGGCTACACCTTC
CDR3: CASSLRDRRNYGYTF

size: NA
V: TRBV28
D: NA
J: TRBJ1-5
DNA: TGTGCCACCCAGGGAGGGGATCAGCCCCAGCATTTT
CDR3: CATQGGDQPQHF

size: many
V: TRBV28
D: TRBD1
J: TRBJ2-7
DNA: TGTGCCAGCAGTTTACCCGGGACAGGCCCCAACGAGCAGTACTTC
CDR3: CASSLPGTGPNEQYF

size: NA
V: TRBV7-9
D: NA
J: TRBJ2-5
DNA: TGTGCCAGCAGCAACTCGGGACAAATGTCCCAAGAGACCCAGTACTTC
CDR3: CASSNSGQMSQETQYF

size: many
V: TRBV10-3
D: NA
J: TRBJ1-1
DNA: TGTGCCATCCAGGTTGACACGAACACTGAAGCTTTCTTT
CDR3: CAIQVDTNTEAFF

size: NA
V: TRBV7-9
D: NA
J: TRBJ1-2
DNA: TGTGCCAGCAGAACAGATTCGGACGGTCCTAACTATGGCTACACCTTC
CDR3: CASRTDSDGPNYGYTF

size: many
V: TRBV24-1
D: TRBD1
J: TRBJ2-1
DNA: TGTGCCACCAGTTCCCCTGGACAGGGAGACAATGAGCAGTTCTTC
CDR3: CATSSPGQGDNEQFF

size: NA
V: TRBV5-5
D: NA
J: TRBJ1-5
DNA: TGTGCCAGCAGCTTAAGCCCCCGGAATCAGCCCCAGCATTTT
CDR3: CASSLSPRNQPQHF

size: many
V: TRBV18
D: NA
J: TRBJ2-5
DNA: TGTGCCAGCTCACCACAGCGAGGGTACCAAGAGACCCAGTACTTC
CDR3: CASSPQRGYQETQYF

size: many
V: TRBV7-2
D: NA
J: TRBJ2-7
DNA: TGTGCCAGCAGCGGCGGGTCCCGCCTTGATAACGAGCAGTACTTC
CDR3: CASSGGSRLDNEQYF

size: many
V: TRBV7-2
D: NA
J: TRBJ1-5
DNA: TGTGCCAGCAGCTACTGGAAGGATCAGCCCCAGCATTTT
CDR3: CASSYWKDQPQHF

size: few
V: TRBV6-2/TRBV6-3
D: NA
J: TRBJ2-1
DNA: TGTGCCAGCATTTTAGGGAGCTCCTACAATGAGCAGTTCTTC
CDR3: CASILGSSYNEQFF

size: many
V: TRBV24-1
D: NA
J: TRBJ2-2
DNA: TGTGCCACCAGTGACATAAACACCGGGGAGCTGTTTTTT
CDR3: CATSDINTGELFF

size: NA
V: TRBV29-1
D: NA
J: TRBJ1-1
DNA: TGCAGCGTTGTCCGGGACAAAGGGAACACTGAAGCTTTCTTT
CDR3: CSVVRDKGNTEAFF

size: few
V: TRBV28
D: NA
J: TRBJ1-1
DNA: TGTGCCAGCCGTTCGGCGAACACTGAAGCTTTCTTT
CDR3: CASRSANTEAFF

size: NA
V: TRBV4-3
D: NA
J: TRBJ2-7
DNA: TGCGCCAGCAGCCAAGACTCCCAGGGACCTTACGAGCAGTACTTC
CDR3: CASSQDSQGPYEQYF

size: NA
V: TRBV29-1
D: NA
J: TRBJ2-5
DNA: TGCAGCGTTGTGACTCCTCCAGAGACCCAGTACTTC
CDR3: CSVVTPPETQYF

size: many
V: TRBV7-2
D: NA
J: TRBJ2-1
DNA: TGTGCCAGCAGCTTAGGATGGGGGGCAGGGATCAATGAGCAGTTCTTC
CDR3: CASSLGWGAGINEQFF

size: many
V: TRBV12-3/TRBV12-4
D: TRBD1
J: TRBJ2-2
DNA: TGTGCCAGCAGTTCAGGGGGAGTTGAGACCGGGGAGCTGTTTTTT
CDR3: CASSSGGVETGELFF

size: NA
V: TRBV6-5
D: TRBD2
J: TRBJ2-3
DNA: TGTGCCAGCAGTTATACTAGCGGGTTTTCCACAGATACGCAGTATTTT
CDR3: CASSYTSGFSTDTQYF

size: many
V: TRBV7-2
D: NA
J: TRBJ2-3
DNA: TGTGCCAGCAGCTTAGCGCCTGGGGCCCACACAGATACGCAGTATTTT
CDR3: CASSLAPGAHTDTQYF

size: many
V: TRBV12-3/TRBV12-4
D: TRBD2
J: TRBJ2-1
DNA: TGTGCCAGCAGCCGGACTAGCGGGGATAGTTTCAAGTTCTTC
CDR3: CASSRTSGDSFKFF

size: few
V: TRBV28
D: TRBD1
J: TRBJ1-6
DNA: TGTGCCAGCAGTTCTGGACAGGGAGATAATTCACCCCTCCACTTT
CDR3: CASSSGQGDNSPLHF

size: many
V: TRBV6-2/TRBV6-3
D: TRBD2
J: TRBJ2-1
DNA: TGTGCCAGCAGACCCGAGGCGGCGCCCGGGACTACCCCCGATTCGTTC
CDR3: CASRPEAAPGTTPDSF

size: NA
V: TRBV6-5
D: TRBD2
J: TRBJ2-1
DNA: TGTGCCAGCAGACAACTAGCGGGAGAGGGCAATGAGCAGTTCTTC
CDR3: CASRQLAGEGNEQFF

size: many
V: TRBV6-1
D: NA
J: TRBJ1-5
DNA: TGTGCCAGCAGTGACAGTTATAGCAATCAGCCCCAGCATTTT
CDR3: CASSDSYSNQPQHF

size: few
V: TRBV5-6
D: NA
J: TRBJ1-3
DNA: TGTGCCAGCAGCACAGGGCTTGGAAACACCATATATTTT
CDR3: CASSTGLGNTIYF

size: few
V: TRBV7-2
D: NA
J: TRBJ1-6
DNA: TGTGCCAGCAGAGCTGGACAGTATAATTCACCCCTCCACTTT
CDR3: CASRAGQYNSPLHF

size: many
V: TRBV10-2
D: NA
J: TRBJ2-2
DNA: TGCGCCAGCCGCCAGGGTACCCCGAACACCGGGGAGCTGTTTTTT
CDR3: CASRQGTPNTGELFF

size: many
V: TRBV7-9
D: TRBD2
J: TRBJ2-7
DNA: TGTGCCAGCAGCTTAGTGGGAGGGTACGAGCAGTACTTC
CDR3: CASSLVGGYEQYF

size: NA
V: TRBV6-2/TRBV6-3
D: NA
J: TRBJ2-7
DNA: TGTGCCAGCAGGACGGGTCTCTACGAGCAGTACTTC
CDR3: CASRTGLYEQYF

size: NA
V: TRBV25-1
D: NA
J: TRBJ1-1
DNA: TGTGCCAGCAGGCTCCGGACAGACACTGAAGCTTTCTTT
CDR3: CASRLRTDTEAFF

size: NA
V: TRBV7-2
D: NA
J: TRBJ2-7
DNA: TGTGCCAGCAGCCAGACACCCTACGAGCAGTACTTC
CDR3: CASSQTPYEQYF

size: NA
V: TRBV6-6
D: TRBD2
J: TRBJ2-1
DNA: TGTGCCAGCAGCCCCGGCCGTGTGGCGGGGGGGCAAAATGAGCAGTTCTTC
CDR3: CASSPGRVAGGQNEQFF

size: many
V: TRBV4-1
D: NA
J: TRBJ2-3
DNA: TGCGCCAGCAGCCAAGAGTCCGCAGGGGAAGATACGCAGTATTTT
CDR3: CASSQESAGEDTQYF

size: NA
V: TRBV27
D: NA
J: TRBJ1-6
DNA: TGTGCCAGCAGTTTCTCGACAGCAGCCTATAATTCACCCCTCCACTTT
CDR3: CASSFSTAAYNSPLHF

size: many
V: TRBV7-6
D: TRBD2
J: TRBJ2-2
DNA: TGTGCCAGCAGCTCGATAGCGGGAGTGCCCGGGGAGCTGTTTTTT
CDR3: CASSSIAGVPGELFF

size: many
V: TRBV6-1
D: TRBD2
J: TRBJ2-2
DNA: TGTGCCAGCAGTGAAGCACTAGCGGGGGGCGCGAACACCGGGGAGCTGTTTTTT
CDR3: CASSEALAGGANTGELFF

size: few
V: TRBV20-1
D: NA
J: TRBJ1-2
DNA: TGCAGTGCTAGAGCAAACCTTCCCCAGGTCGGCTACACCTTC
CDR3: CSARANLPQVGYTF

size: NA
V: TRBV29-1
D: NA
J: TRBJ2-7
DNA: TGCAGCGTGGGGGACCAGTACTTC
CDR3: CSVGDQYF

size: many
V: TRBV7-9
D: NA
J: TRBJ1-1
DNA: TGTGCCAGCAGCTCAACAGGGAAAGCTTTCTTT
CDR3: CASSSTGKAFF

size: many
V: TRBV24-1
D: NA
J: TRBJ2-5
DNA: TGTGCCACCAGCGGGAGCCTCACCACAGGGGCTCACCAAGAGACCCAGTACTTC
CDR3: CATSGSLTTGAHQETQYF

size: NA
V: TRBV28
D: NA
J: TRBJ1-1
DNA: TGTGCCAGCAGTTTAAGTGCCCCCAGGCTCGGCCTAGGAGCTTTCTTT
CDR3: CASSLSAPRLGLGAFF

size: few
V: TRBV6-1
D: TRBD1
J: TRBJ2-3
DNA: TGTGCCAGCAGTGAGGGACAGGGACCCACAGATACGCAGTATTTT
CDR3: CASSEGQGPTDTQYF

size: many
V: TRBV7-8
D: NA
J: TRBJ2-3
DNA: TGTGCCAGCAGCTTCGTGCCTGAGATCCAAGATACGCAGTATTTT
CDR3: CASSFVPEIQDTQYF

size: many
V: TRBV20-1
D: TRBD1
J: TRBJ2-2
DNA: TGCAGTGCTAGAGATCATGGACAGGGAGCCACCGGGGAGCTGTTTTTT
CDR3: CSARDHGQGATGELFF